This TCR beta chain came from a study of control samples from healthy donors and cancer patients. V lost 0 bases to trimming and J lost 10 bases, with 10 bases between them. The CDR3 is 13 residues long. In germline, CDR1 is SSHAT, CDR2 FNYEAQ (reference sequence). The data were produced by immunoSEQ multiplex PCR, yet TCRdb's version contains in-frame clones alone and is incomplete. The sample includes 120,000 or so clones, 80% to 95% of them seen just once. The clonotype originates from a man aged 18 to 29 in good health. The chain recombines TRBV7-7 with TRBJ1-5, with D maybe TRBD1 (5 bases). The specimen was blood. CDR3: CASSLAPGGPQHF. CDR3 in DNA: TGTGCCAGCAGCTTAGCACCTGGGGGACCCCAGCATTTT.